This T cell receptor (beta chain) was recovered during a study of blood T cell repertoires in COVID-19. Data came from immunoSEQ multiplex PCR; TCRdb stores just in-frame clones and leaves some out. The data contain roughly 180,000 clones, approximately 80% of them singletons. Per the germline V gene, CDR1 is SGHVS and CDR2 is FNYEAQ. V lost 4 bases and J lost 5; bases outside the gene matches: 6. This CDR3 has 14 residues. The chain uses TRBV7-6 and TRBJ1-1; 8 bases are shared with TRBD1. The source is a man aged 55 to 70 who had been exposed to COVID-19. Material: PBMCs or T cells enriched from blood (not recorded which). For the CDR3, the DNA is TGTGCCAGCAGCTCCCGGACAGGGCTAACTGAAGCTTTCTTT. Protein sequence: CASSSRTGLTEAFF.